The 23 T cell receptor beta chains listed next were all sequenced from one sample in a study of response to subunit inactivated influenza vaccine. MiXCR, run by TCRdb on the RT-PCR reads, gives a single entry per CDR3 protein. The sample records around 250,000 distinct CDR3 sequences, more than 10% being singletons. The source material was non-naive T cells sorted from PBMCs, sampled 14 days before vaccination. These receptors all stem from a man aged 45 to 65 who received an inactivated influenza vaccine.

This clonotype was counted only a few times. This chain links TRBV4-3 with TRBJ1-6; D not resolved. The CDR3 has 16 amino acids. V lost 4 bases and J lost 4, with 14 bases in between. Germline values: CDR1 LGHNA, CDR2 YSLEER. CDR3 sequence reads: CASSRSYNMYNSPLHF. The CDR3 DNA follows: TGCGCCAGCAGCCGCTCCTATAACATGTATAATTCACCCCTCCACTTT.

This clonotype was recorded a few times. The gene calls are TRBV5-1 and TRBJ2-7; a possible D gene is TRBD1 (6 bases). Germline V gene data show CDR1 as SGHRS and CDR2 as YFSETQ. Trimming stripped 4 bases from V and 1 base from J, with 21 bases between. The CDR3 length is 17 residues. CDR3 sequence (DNA): TGCGCCAGCAGCAGGACAGCAGCCGGGACGCTTTCCTACGAGCAGTACTTC. It yields the protein CASSRTAAGTLSYEQYF.

This clonotype was detected a few times. CDR3 nucleotide sequence: TGTGCCAGCAGTTTGATTCCAGGTCGGGATGATTCACCCCTCCACTTT. Its translation: CASSLIPGRDDSPLHF. V gene TRBV28 combines with J gene TRBJ1-6, with unresolved D. Germline CDR1 reads MDHEN; CDR2 reads SYDVKM. The V gene lost 3 bases and the J gene lost 8 bases, with 17 bases spanning the gap. The CDR3 has 16 amino acids.

This rearrangement joins TRBV4-1 to TRBJ2-7, with D unresolved. This CDR3 is 14 amino acids long. Deletions cut 5 bases from V and 2 bases from J, with 13 bases between. The germline V gene has CDR1 MGHRA and CDR2 YSYEKL. The CDR3 loop reads CASSSYERAYEQYF. The DNA for the CDR3 is TGCGCCAGCAGCTCATACGAACGCGCCTACGAGCAGTACTTC.

The rearrangement joins TRBV6-2 or TRBV6-3 to TRBJ1-1; maybe TRBD1 (6 bases). This CDR3 has 15 residues. Between the trimmed V and J ends, which lost 2 bases and 2 bases, there was a span of 12 bases. Germline V gene sequence: CDR1 MNHEY, CDR2 SVGEGT. Here the CDR3 reads CASSYVAGVNTEAFF. The DNA of the CDR3 is TGTGCCAGCAGTTACGTTGCAGGGGTCAACACTGAAGCTTTCTTT.

J is TRBJ2-1 and V is TRBV27; D is undetermined. Trimming left V 3 bases short and J 4 bases short, with 13 bases between. The CDR3 loop spans 15 amino acids. Germline-derived CDR1 and CDR2 are MNHEY and SMNVEV (reference sequence). CDR3: CASSFLAASYNEQFF. In DNA form, the CDR3 reads TGTGCCAGCAGTTTCTTAGCAGCCAGTTACAATGAGCAGTTCTTC.

Only a few counts were recorded for this clonotype. The J gene is TRBJ2-2, the V gene TRBV7-9; 7 nucleotides agree with TRBD1. Looked up from germline, CDR1 is SEHNR and CDR2 is FQNEAQ (reference sequence). After removal of 4 bases from V and 1 base from J, the junction contained 6 bases not matched to a gene. This CDR3 is built from 16 residues. This CDR3 is CASSSPAGGNTGELFF. The DNA of the CDR3 is TGTGCCAGCAGCTCTCCGGCAGGGGGGAACACCGGGGAGCTGTTTTTT.

The rearrangement links TRBV20-1 to TRBJ1-4; no firm D call. Germline V CDR1 and CDR2: DFQATT, SNEGSKA (reference sequence). Trimming stripped 0 bases from V and 8 bases from J, with 10 bases between. This CDR3 spans 13 amino acids. CDR3 sequence: CSARDRHMEKLFF. DNA of the CDR3: TGCAGTGCTAGAGATCGACATATGGAAAAACTGTTTTTT.

The sample holds many counts of this clonotype. This chain links TRBV11-2 with TRBJ1-3, with a possible D match to TRBD1 (5 bases). The CDR3 runs to 15 residues. Trimming left V 3 bases short and J 1 base short, with 10 bases between. Germline assignment: CDR1 SGHAT and CDR2 FQNNGV. The CDR3 DNA reads TGTGCCAGCAGCTTCTCGGCAGGGTCTGGAAACACCATATATTTT. Protein: CASSFSAGSGNTIYF.

About this clonotype itself: Given a much more abundant clone one base away, this may be a read error. The chain recombines TRBV7-2 with TRBJ1-4, with unresolved D. The V gene lost 1 base and the J gene lost 11 bases, with 11 bases spanning the gap. The germline V gene has CDR1 SGHTA and CDR2 FQGNSA. This CDR3 has 13 amino acids. The CDR3 loop reads CASSLVTSGKLFF. CDR3 nucleotides: TGTGCCAGCAGCTTAGTGACTTCCGGCAAACTGTTTTTT.

V and J are TRBV5-8 and TRBJ2-2, with TRBD1 identical over 10 bases. Germline CDR1 reads SGHTS; CDR2 reads YDEGEE. V was clipped by 4 bases and J by 4 bases; unmatched bases: 10. CDR3 size: 17 residues. The CDR3 nucleotides read TGTGCCAGCAGCCAGTACACCGGGACAGGGGTCACCGGGGAGCTGTTTTTT. This encodes CASSQYTGTGVTGELFF.

The rearrangement joins TRBV4-3 to TRBJ2-3; either TRBD1 or TRBD2 may supply D (5 bases each). Trimming pared 4 bases from V and 4 bases from J, leaving 18 bases between. The CDR3 contains 16 residues. Germline CDR1 reads LGHNA; CDR2 reads YSLEER. The CDR3 DNA sequence: TGCGCCAGCAGCCGAGGGGCCCGGACTGGCGCAGATACGCAGTATTTT. The encoded protein is CASSRGARTGADTQYF.

Comments on this clonotype: Sequence at one end of the junction differs from germline and may be a read error. The gene calls are TRBV27 and TRBJ2-7; D remains unclear. The CDR3 extends over 13 amino acids. Germline V gene sequence: CDR1 MNHEY, CDR2 SMNVEV (reference sequence). The CDR3 nucleotides are TGTGCCAGCAGATCTCGTACGATCCACGAGCATTACTTC. Translating gives CASRSRTIHEHYF.

This clonotype appeared a few times. The V gene is TRBV11-1, the J gene TRBJ2-4; TRBD1 is a possible D gene (6 bases). Germline CDR1 is SGHAT and CDR2 is FQDESV (reference sequence). This CDR3 has 19 amino acids. Trimming shortened V by 4 bases and J by 2 bases, and 24 bases separated the two germline ends. CDR3 DNA: TGTGCCAGCAGCTCGCTTAGGGGCGACAGGATTATTTCCAAAAACATTCAGTACTTC. Protein sequence: CASSSLRGDRIISKNIQYF.

This clonotype has a handful of counts. The J gene is TRBJ1-2, the V gene TRBV7-8, with D unresolved. The CDR3 covers 15 residues. Trimming took 1 base from V and 7 from J, leaving 16 bases between them. Germline-derived CDR1 and CDR2 are SGHVS and FQNEAQ. CDR3 bases: TGTGCCAGCAGCTTAGGTGCTGGCGGGCTTGGTGGCTACACCTTC. Its translation is CASSLGAGGLGGYTF.

This clonotype was seen a handful of times. The chain is built from TRBV7-3 and TRBJ2-1; weak D call: TRBD1 (6 bases). Trimming took 5 bases from V and 10 from J, leaving 15 bases between them. The CDR3 contains 13 residues. Per the germline V gene, CDR1 is SGHTA and CDR2 is FQGTGA. The CDR3 spells CASSPGHTGEQFF. DNA for the CDR3: TGTGCCAGCAGCCCGGGACATACGGGGGAGCAGTTCTTC.

The table lists this clonotype with many counts. V usage is TRBV11-3 and J usage is TRBJ2-5; a possible D gene is TRBD2 (6 bases). V shed 2 bases and J shed 3 bases, with 10 bases lying between them. Germline V lookup: CDR1 SGHNT, CDR2 YENEEA. CDR3 size: 14 residues. The CDR3 nucleotides are TGTGCCAGCAGCTTACGGGAGAGTGAAGAGACCCAGTACTTC. Encoded protein: CASSLRESEETQYF.

The chain uses TRBV7-9 and TRBJ2-3; either TRBD1 or TRBD2 may supply D (5 bases each). V was trimmed by 1 base and J by 2 bases, leaving 10 bases between them. Germline V gene data show CDR1 as SEHNR and CDR2 as FQNEAQ (reference sequence). The CDR3 contains 15 residues. The CDR3 region is CASSLGTGTTDTQYF. The CDR3 nucleotides read TGTGCCAGCAGCTTAGGAACGGGGACCACAGATACGCAGTATTTT.

A few counts support this clonotype. The chain employs TRBV3-1 and TRBJ2-6; no definite D call. The CDR3 sequence is 14 residues long. Trimming cost V 8 bases and J 4 bases, with 12 bases left between them. Germline V gene sequence: CDR1 LGHDT, CDR2 YNNKEL (reference sequence). CDR3 in DNA: TGTGCCAGCCGCTCATCGACCGGGGCCAACGTCCTGACTTTC. Translating gives CASRSSTGANVLTF.

The chain has TRBV20-1 and TRBJ2-7; TRBD1 matches 11 bases. The trim removed 0 bases at V and 2 bases at J, leaving 9 bases unmatched. The CDR3 spans 17 residues. The germline CDR1 and CDR2 sequences are DFQATT and SNEGSKA (reference sequence). CDR3 in amino acids: CSARDLHGTGGTYEQYF. The CDR3 bases are TGCAGTGCTAGAGATCTCCATGGGACAGGGGGGACCTACGAGCAGTACTTC.

This clonotype came up a few times. This chain uses TRBV9 with TRBJ2-5; 7 bases fit TRBD1. CDR1 is SGDLS, CDR2 YYNGEE, per germline. The CDR3 has 15 residues. With 0 bases clipped from V and 4 bases from J, the junction kept 6 bases outside the gene matches. CDR3 sequence: CASSVGRGPRETQYF. The CDR3, as DNA: TGTGCCAGCAGCGTAGGTAGGGGGCCAAGAGAGACCCAGTACTTC.

This clonotype showed up just a few times. This chain connects TRBV7-6 to TRBJ2-2, with D perhaps TRBD2 (5 bases). V lost 3 bases, J lost 0 bases, and 23 bases lay in between. CDR3 size: 20 residues. CDR1 is SGHVS and CDR2 is FNYEAQ in the germline V gene. The CDR3 sequence is CASSLGSRPDPKTNTGELFF. For the CDR3, the DNA is TGTGCCAGCAGCTTGGGGAGTAGGCCCGACCCGAAAACGAACACCGGGGAGCTGTTTTTT.

This clonotype was counted between two and nine times. The chain recombines TRBV7-3 with TRBJ2-3; 7 nucleotides match TRBD2. The CDR3 runs 14 residues. Germline CDR1 SGHTA, CDR2 FQGTGA. Trimming cost V 2 bases and J 6 bases; bases outside gene matches: 5. CDR3 sequence: CASSLRTSSDTQYF. CDR3 nucleotides: TGTGCCAGCAGCTTACGGACTAGTTCGGATACGCAGTATTTT.